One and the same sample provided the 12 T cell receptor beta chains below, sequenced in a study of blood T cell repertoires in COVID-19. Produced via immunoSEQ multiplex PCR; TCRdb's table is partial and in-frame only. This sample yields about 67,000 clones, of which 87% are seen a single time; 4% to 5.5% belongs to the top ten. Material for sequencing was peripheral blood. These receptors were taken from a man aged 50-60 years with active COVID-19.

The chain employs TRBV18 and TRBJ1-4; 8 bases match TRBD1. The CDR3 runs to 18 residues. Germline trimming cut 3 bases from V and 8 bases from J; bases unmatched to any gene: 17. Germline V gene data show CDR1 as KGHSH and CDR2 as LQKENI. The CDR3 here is CASSPGTGRIVNREKLFF. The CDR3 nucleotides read TGTGCCAGCTCACCCGGGACAGGTCGGATCGTTAACAGGGAAAAACTGTTTTTT.

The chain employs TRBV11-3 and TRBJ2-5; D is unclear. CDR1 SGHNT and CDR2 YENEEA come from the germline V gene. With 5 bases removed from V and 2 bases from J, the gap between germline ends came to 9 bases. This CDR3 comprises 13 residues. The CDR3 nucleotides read TGTGCCAGCAGCCGTAGTCGGCAAGAGACCCAGTACTTC. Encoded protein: CASSRSRQETQYF.

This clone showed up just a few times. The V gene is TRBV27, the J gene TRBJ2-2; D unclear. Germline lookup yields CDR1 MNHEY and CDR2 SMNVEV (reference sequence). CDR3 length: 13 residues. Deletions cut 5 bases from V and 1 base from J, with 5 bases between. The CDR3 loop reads CASSKQNTGELFF. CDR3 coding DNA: TGTGCCAGCAGTAAACAGAACACCGGGGAGCTGTTTTTT.

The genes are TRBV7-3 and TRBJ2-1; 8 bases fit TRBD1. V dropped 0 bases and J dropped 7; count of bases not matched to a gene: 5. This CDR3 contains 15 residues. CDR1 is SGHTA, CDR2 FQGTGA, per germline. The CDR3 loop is CASSLTLTGVNEQFF. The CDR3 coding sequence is TGTGCCAGCAGCTTAACCCTGACAGGGGTGAATGAGCAGTTCTTC.

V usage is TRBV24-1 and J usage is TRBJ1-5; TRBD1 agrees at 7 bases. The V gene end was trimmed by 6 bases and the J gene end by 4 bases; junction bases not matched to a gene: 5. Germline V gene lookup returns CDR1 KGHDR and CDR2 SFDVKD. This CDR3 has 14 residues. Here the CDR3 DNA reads TGTGCCACCAGTTCAGGGGGATGGAATCAGCCCCAGCATTTT. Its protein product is CATSSGGWNQPQHF.

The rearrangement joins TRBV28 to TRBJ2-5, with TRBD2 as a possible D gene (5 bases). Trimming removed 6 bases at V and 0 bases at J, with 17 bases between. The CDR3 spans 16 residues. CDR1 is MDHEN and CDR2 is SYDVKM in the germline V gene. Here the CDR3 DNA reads TGTGCCAGCAGGCGAGCCATCGGACTGAACCAAGAGACCCAGTACTTC. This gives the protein CASRRAIGLNQETQYF.

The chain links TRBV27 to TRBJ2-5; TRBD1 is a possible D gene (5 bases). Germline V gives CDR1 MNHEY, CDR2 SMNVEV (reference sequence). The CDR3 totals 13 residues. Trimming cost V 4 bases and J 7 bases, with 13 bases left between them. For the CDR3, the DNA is TGTGCCAGCAGTTCTAGGGGAACGGGGACCCAGTACTTC. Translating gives CASSSRGTGTQYF.

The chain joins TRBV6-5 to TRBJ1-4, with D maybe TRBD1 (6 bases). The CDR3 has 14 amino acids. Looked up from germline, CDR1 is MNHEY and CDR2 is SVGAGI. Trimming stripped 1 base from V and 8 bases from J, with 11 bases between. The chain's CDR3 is CASSYLTGVEKLFF. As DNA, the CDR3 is TGTGCCAGCAGTTACTTGACAGGAGTAGAAAAACTGTTTTTT.

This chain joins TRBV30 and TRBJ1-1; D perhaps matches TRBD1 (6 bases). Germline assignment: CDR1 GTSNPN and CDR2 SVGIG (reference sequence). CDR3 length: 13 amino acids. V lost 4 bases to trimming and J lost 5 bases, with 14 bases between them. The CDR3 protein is CAWNGGAWTEAFF. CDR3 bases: TGTGCCTGGAACGGGGGGGCTTGGACTGAAGCTTTCTTT.

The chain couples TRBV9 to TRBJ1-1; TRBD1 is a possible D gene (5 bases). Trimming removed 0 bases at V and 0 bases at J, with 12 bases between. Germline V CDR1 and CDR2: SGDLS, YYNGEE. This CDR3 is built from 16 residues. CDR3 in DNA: TGTGCCAGCAGCGTAGAGGCAGGGCACATGAACACTGAAGCTTTCTTT. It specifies CASSVEAGHMNTEAFF.

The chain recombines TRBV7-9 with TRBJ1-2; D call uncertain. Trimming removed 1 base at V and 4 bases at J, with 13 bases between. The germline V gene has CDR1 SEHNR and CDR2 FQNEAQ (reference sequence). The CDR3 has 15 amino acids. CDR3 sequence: CASSLGGDAFYGYTF. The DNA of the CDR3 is TGTGCCAGCAGCTTAGGGGGAGACGCCTTCTATGGCTACACCTTC.

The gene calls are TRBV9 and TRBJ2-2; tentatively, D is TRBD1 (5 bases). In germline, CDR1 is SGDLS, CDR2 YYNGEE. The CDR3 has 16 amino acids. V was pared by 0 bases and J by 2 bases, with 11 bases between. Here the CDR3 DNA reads TGTGCCAGCAGCGTAGGGGGCAGGAGTAACACCGGGGAGCTGTTTTTT. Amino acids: CASSVGGRSNTGELFF.